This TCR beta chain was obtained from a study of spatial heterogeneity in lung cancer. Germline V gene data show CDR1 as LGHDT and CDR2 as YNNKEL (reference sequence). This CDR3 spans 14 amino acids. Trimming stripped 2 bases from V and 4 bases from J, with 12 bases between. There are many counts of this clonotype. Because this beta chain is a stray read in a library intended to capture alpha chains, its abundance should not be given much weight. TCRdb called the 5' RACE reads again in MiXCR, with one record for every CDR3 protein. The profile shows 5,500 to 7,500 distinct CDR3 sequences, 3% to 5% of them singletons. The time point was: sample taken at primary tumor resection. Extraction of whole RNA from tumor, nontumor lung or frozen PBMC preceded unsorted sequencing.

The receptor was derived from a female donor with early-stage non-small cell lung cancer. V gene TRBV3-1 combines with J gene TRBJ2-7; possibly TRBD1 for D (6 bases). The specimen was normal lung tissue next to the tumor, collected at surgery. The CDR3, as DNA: TGTGCCAGCAGCCAATACGCAGGGGCATACGAGCAGTACTTC. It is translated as CASSQYAGAYEQYF.